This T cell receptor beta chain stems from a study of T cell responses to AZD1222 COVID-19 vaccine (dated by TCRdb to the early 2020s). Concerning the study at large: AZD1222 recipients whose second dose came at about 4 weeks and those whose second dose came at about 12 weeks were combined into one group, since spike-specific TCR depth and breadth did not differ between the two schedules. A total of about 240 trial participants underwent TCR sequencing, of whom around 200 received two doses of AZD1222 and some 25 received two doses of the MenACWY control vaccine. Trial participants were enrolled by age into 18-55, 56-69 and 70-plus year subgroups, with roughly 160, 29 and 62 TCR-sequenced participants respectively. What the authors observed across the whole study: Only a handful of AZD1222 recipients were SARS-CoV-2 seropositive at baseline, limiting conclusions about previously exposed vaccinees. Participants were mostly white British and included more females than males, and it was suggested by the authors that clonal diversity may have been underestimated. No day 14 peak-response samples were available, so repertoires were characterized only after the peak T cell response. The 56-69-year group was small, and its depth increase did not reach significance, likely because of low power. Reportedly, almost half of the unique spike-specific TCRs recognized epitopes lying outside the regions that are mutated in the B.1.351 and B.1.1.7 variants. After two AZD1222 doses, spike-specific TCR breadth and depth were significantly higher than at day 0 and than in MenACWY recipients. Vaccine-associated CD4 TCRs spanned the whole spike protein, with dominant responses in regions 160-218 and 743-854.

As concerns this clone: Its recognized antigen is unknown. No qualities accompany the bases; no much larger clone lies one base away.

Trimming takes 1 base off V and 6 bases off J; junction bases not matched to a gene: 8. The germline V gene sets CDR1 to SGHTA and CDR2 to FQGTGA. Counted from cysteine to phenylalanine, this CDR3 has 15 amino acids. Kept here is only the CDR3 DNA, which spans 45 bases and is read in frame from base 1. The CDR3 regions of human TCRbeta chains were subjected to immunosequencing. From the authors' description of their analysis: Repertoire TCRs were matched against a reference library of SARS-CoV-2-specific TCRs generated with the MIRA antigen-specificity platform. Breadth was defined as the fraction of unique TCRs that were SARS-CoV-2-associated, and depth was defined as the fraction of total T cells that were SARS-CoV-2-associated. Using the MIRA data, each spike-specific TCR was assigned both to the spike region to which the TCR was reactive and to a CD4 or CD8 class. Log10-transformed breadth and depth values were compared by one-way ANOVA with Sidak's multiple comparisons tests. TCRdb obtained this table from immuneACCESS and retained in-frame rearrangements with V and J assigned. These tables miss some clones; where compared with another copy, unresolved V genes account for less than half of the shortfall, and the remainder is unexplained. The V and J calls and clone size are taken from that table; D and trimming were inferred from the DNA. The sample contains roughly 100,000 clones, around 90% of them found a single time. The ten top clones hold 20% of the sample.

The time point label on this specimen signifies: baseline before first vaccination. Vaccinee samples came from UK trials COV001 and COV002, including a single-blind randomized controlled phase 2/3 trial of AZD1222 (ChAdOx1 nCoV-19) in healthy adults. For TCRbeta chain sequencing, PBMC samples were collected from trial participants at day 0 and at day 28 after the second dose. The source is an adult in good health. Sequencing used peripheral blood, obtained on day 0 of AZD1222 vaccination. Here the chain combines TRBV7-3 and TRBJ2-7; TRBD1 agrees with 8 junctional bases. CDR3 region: CASSLNGQGAFEQYF. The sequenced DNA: TGTGCCAGCAGCTTAAACGGGCAGGGGGCGTTCGAGCAGTACTTC.